This T cell receptor beta chain is from a study of blood T cell repertoires in COVID-19. Study context: The samples span acute and convalescent COVID-19 from the United States, Italy and Spain. PBMCs, B-cell-depleted T cells, or T cells provided the cDNA or gDNA that made up the material.

Original handling: Scientists estimated how many nucleated cells there were by amplifying reference gene primers. Assay: immunoSEQ multiplex PCR; the TCRdb copy retains only in-frame clones and omits some. V and J calls and clone size come straight from that table; D and trimming were deduced from the DNA. The table shows 95,000 to 150,000 clones, with 70% to 90% occurring only once. The CDR3 is 16 residues long. Germline V CDR1 and CDR2: SEHNR, FQNEAQ (reference sequence). V was clipped by 5 bases and J by 4 bases; unmatched bases: 11. The chain links TRBV7-9 to TRBJ2-5, with 9 bases that match TRBD1. What was sequenced was peripheral blood. This receptor was obtained from a middle-aged man with acute or convalescent COVID-19. CDR3 region: CASSQGTGSRGETQYF. DNA for the CDR3: TGTGCCAGCAGCCAAGGGACAGGGTCGAGGGGAGAGACCCAGTACTTC.